These T cell receptor beta chains were read from a single sample in a study of T cells in Graves' hyperthyroidism and ophthalmopathy. TCRdb reprocessed the multiplex PCR reads with MiXCR, giving one entry per CDR3 protein. The table lists about 410,000 distinct CDR3 sequences, roughly 15% of them singletons. Specimen: blood. The receptor source for this set is a man aged 18 to 29 with Graves' ophthalmopathy. Each CDR3 is given with its conserved first and last residue. A D gene is named only where the DNA matches it firmly. Clone size is given for some rows only: seen once, a few or many times, or a class if the clone is expanded.

size: many; J: TRBJ1-5; D: TRBD1; V: TRBV2; CDR3: CASRQGVSNQPQHF; DNA: TGTGCCAGCAGACAGGGGGTTAGCAATCAGCCCCAGCATTTT
size: many; J: TRBJ2-7; D: TRBD1; V: TRBV5-1; CDR3: CASSQGTGNYEQYF; DNA: TGCGCCAGCAGCCAAGGGACAGGGAACTACGAGCAGTACTTC
size: many; J: TRBJ1-2; D: NA; V: TRBV12-3/TRBV12-4; CDR3: CASSNGAYGYTF; DNA: TGTGCCAGCAGTAACGGGGCTTACGGCTACACCTTC
size: NA; J: TRBJ2-3; D: TRBD2; V: TRBV12-3/TRBV12-4; CDR3: CASSSPGLAGDTQYF; DNA: TGTGCCAGCAGTTCCCCGGGACTAGCGGGGGATACGCAGTATTTT
size: many; J: TRBJ2-3; D: NA; V: TRBV29-1; CDR3: CSLMGYGFWEDTQYF; DNA: TGCAGCCTCATGGGGTACGGGTTTTGGGAAGATACGCAGTATTTT
size: NA; J: TRBJ2-5; D: TRBD2; V: TRBV10-1; CDR3: CASSEGLAGGPETQYF; DNA: TGCGCCAGCAGTGAGGGACTAGCGGGAGGGCCGGAGACCCAGTACTTC
size: NA; J: TRBJ2-5; D: NA; V: TRBV18; CDR3: CASSQQEQTQETQYF; DNA: TGTGCCAGCTCACAACAGGAGCAGACCCAAGAGACCCAGTACTTC
size: many; J: TRBJ1-1; D: NA; V: TRBV9; CDR3: CASSVQGGGEAEAFF; DNA: TGTGCCAGCAGCGTACAGGGAGGGGGTGAGGCTGAAGCTTTCTTT
size: many; J: TRBJ1-2; D: NA; V: TRBV10-2; CDR3: CASTGGIQGHGYTF; DNA: TGCGCCAGCACGGGGGGTATACAGGGCCATGGCTACACCTTC
size: few; J: TRBJ2-5; D: TRBD2; V: TRBV5-6; CDR3: CASSRLAGGTYQETQYF; DNA: TGTGCCAGCAGCCGACTAGCGGGGGGCACGTACCAAGAGACCCAGTACTTC
size: many; J: TRBJ2-7; D: NA; V: TRBV6-1; CDR3: CASSAYGTSSYEQYF; DNA: TGTGCCAGCAGTGCATACGGGACGAGCTCCTACGAGCAGTACTTC
size: NA; J: TRBJ1-5; D: NA; V: TRBV20-1; CDR3: CSASTSDNQPQHF; DNA: TGCAGTGCTAGTACAAGCGACAATCAGCCCCAGCATTTT
size: few; J: TRBJ2-2; D: NA; V: TRBV6-1; CDR3: CASSSPPGELFF; DNA: TGTGCCAGCAGTTCCCCCCCCGGGGAGCTGTTTTTT
size: NA; J: TRBJ2-2; D: NA; V: TRBV19; CDR3: CASSRLGLVTGELFF; DNA: TGTGCCAGTAGTCGATTGGGGCTAGTCACCGGGGAGCTGTTTTTT
size: many; J: TRBJ1-1; D: NA; V: TRBV5-1; CDR3: CASRSHTEAFF; DNA: TGCGCCAGCAGAAGCCACACTGAAGCTTTCTTT
size: NA; J: TRBJ2-7; D: TRBD2; V: TRBV20-1; CDR3: CSAPPGTSGRVYEQYF; DNA: TGCAGTGCACCCCCTGGGACTAGCGGGAGGGTATACGAGCAGTACTTC
size: many; J: TRBJ1-2; D: TRBD1; V: TRBV5-1; CDR3: CASSRGQGLNYGYTF; DNA: TGCGCCAGCAGCCGGGGACAGGGGCTTAACTATGGCTACACCTTC
size: few; J: TRBJ2-7; D: TRBD2; V: TRBV10-1; CDR3: CASSESSGRIYEQYF; DNA: TGCGCCAGCAGTGAGTCGAGCGGGAGGATCTACGAGCAGTACTTC
size: many; J: TRBJ1-5; D: NA; V: TRBV5-1; CDR3: CASSLGEGNQPQHF; DNA: TGTGCCAGCAGCCTAGGGGAAGGCAATCAGCCCCAGCATTTT
size: many; J: TRBJ2-3; D: NA; V: TRBV27; CDR3: CASSFGGGSTDTQYF; DNA: TGTGCCAGCAGTTTTGGGGGGGGCAGCACAGATACGCAGTATTTT
size: once; J: TRBJ2-7; D: TRBD1; V: TRBV6-2/TRBV6-3; CDR3: CASSYSRGGQGKYEQYF; DNA: TGTGCCAGCAGTTACTCGCGGGGTGGACAGGGGAAGTACGAGCAGTACTTC
size: many; J: TRBJ1-1; D: NA; V: TRBV20-1; CDR3: CSARDDRSQSNTEAFF; DNA: TGCAGTGCTAGAGATGATCGGAGCCAGAGTAACACTGAAGCTTTCTTT
size: many; J: TRBJ1-5; D: NA; V: TRBV16; CDR3: CASSQSGLPSNQPQHF; DNA: TGTGCCAGCAGCCAATCGGGACTGCCTAGCAATCAGCCCCAGCATTTT
size: few; J: TRBJ1-2; D: TRBD1; V: TRBV4-2; CDR3: CASSQGTGVTSGYTF; DNA: TGTGCCAGCAGCCAAGGGACAGGGGTGACGAGTGGCTACACCTTC
size: many; J: TRBJ2-3; D: TRBD2; V: TRBV5-1; CDR3: CASSPWTSGGWTDTQYF; DNA: TGCGCCAGCAGCCCCTGGACTAGCGGGGGTTGGACAGATACGCAGTATTTT
size: few; J: TRBJ2-3; D: NA; V: TRBV27; CDR3: CASHRPDTQYF; DNA: TGTGCCAGCCATCGGCCAGATACGCAGTATTTT
size: many; J: TRBJ1-6; D: TRBD1; V: TRBV5-1; CDR3: CASSPSPDRATSPLHF; DNA: TGCGCCAGCAGCCCGTCCCCGGACAGGGCAACTTCACCCCTCCACTTT
size: many; J: TRBJ1-5; D: NA; V: TRBV2; CDR3: CASKDGGNQPQHF; DNA: TGTGCCAGCAAGGACGGAGGCAATCAGCCCCAGCATTTT
size: NA; J: TRBJ2-1; D: TRBD2; V: TRBV13; CDR3: CASSSGLGNEQFF; DNA: TGTGCCAGCAGCTCGGGACTAGGGAATGAGCAGTTCTTC
size: many; J: TRBJ2-7; D: NA; V: TRBV11-2; CDR3: CASTSTYEQYF; DNA: TGTGCCAGCACCTCCACCTACGAGCAGTACTTC
size: many; J: TRBJ1-1; D: NA; V: TRBV13; CDR3: CASSLSRPLNTEAFF; DNA: TGTGCCAGCAGCTTAAGCCGACCGTTGAACACTGAAGCTTTCTTT
size: NA; J: TRBJ2-5; D: NA; V: TRBV7-6; CDR3: CASSLAWGRNQETQYF; DNA: TGTGCCAGCAGCTTAGCCTGGGGGCGCAACCAAGAGACCCAGTACTTC
size: many; J: TRBJ1-1; D: TRBD1; V: TRBV11-3; CDR3: CASSLGAGTEMNTEAFF; DNA: TGTGCCAGCAGCTTAGGGGCCGGGACAGAGATGAACACTGAAGCTTTCTTT
size: few; J: TRBJ2-5; D: NA; V: TRBV18; CDR3: CASSANNREETQYF; DNA: TGTGCCAGCTCAGCAAATAATCGAGAAGAGACCCAGTACTTC
size: many; J: TRBJ1-5; D: NA; V: TRBV19; CDR3: CASRRVGSNQPQHF; DNA: TGTGCCAGTAGAAGGGTGGGCAGCAATCAGCCCCAGCATTTT
size: many; J: TRBJ1-2; D: TRBD1; V: TRBV4-1; CDR3: CASSQDGDRSGYTF; DNA: TGCGCCAGCAGCCAAGATGGGGACAGAAGTGGCTACACCTTC
size: many; J: TRBJ2-3; D: NA; V: TRBV12-3/TRBV12-4; CDR3: CASSWSTGTDTQYF; DNA: TGTGCCAGCAGTTGGTCGACGGGCACAGATACGCAGTATTTT
size: many; J: TRBJ1-1; D: NA; V: TRBV11-3; CDR3: CASSTDMNTEAFF; DNA: TGTGCCAGCAGCACAGACATGAACACTGAAGCTTTCTTT
size: many; J: TRBJ2-7; D: NA; V: TRBV15; CDR3: CATSRDPPRGRHYEQYF; DNA: TGTGCCACCAGCAGAGATCCCCCCCGGGGCAGACACTACGAGCAGTACTTC
size: many; J: TRBJ1-2; D: NA; V: TRBV7-9; CDR3: CASTRTEGGYTF; DNA: TGTGCCAGCACCCGGACAGAGGGTGGCTACACCTTC
size: many; J: TRBJ1-2; D: NA; V: TRBV7-2; CDR3: CASSASGYGYTF; DNA: TGTGCCAGCAGCGCCTCAGGTTATGGCTACACCTTC
size: many; J: TRBJ2-7; D: TRBD1; V: TRBV12-3/TRBV12-4; CDR3: CATSDRDGYEQYF; DNA: TGTGCCACCTCTGACAGGGACGGCTACGAGCAGTACTTC
size: many; J: TRBJ2-3; D: NA; V: TRBV13; CDR3: CASLILPLRVGDTQYF; DNA: TGTGCCAGCTTAATTCTGCCCCTCAGGGTCGGAGATACGCAGTATTTT
size: NA; J: TRBJ2-6; D: NA; V: TRBV19; CDR3: CASSDRSSGANVLTF; DNA: TGTGCCAGTAGTGACAGGAGCTCTGGGGCCAACGTCCTGACTTTC
size: few; J: TRBJ2-1; D: TRBD2; V: TRBV4-1; CDR3: CASSQVLAVDEQFF; DNA: TGCGCCAGCAGCCAAGTTCTAGCGGTGGATGAGCAGTTCTTC
size: NA; J: TRBJ1-1; D: NA; V: TRBV19; CDR3: CASSIERSSNTEAFF; DNA: TGTGCCAGTAGTATCGAGAGATCTTCGAACACTGAAGCTTTCTTT
size: few; J: TRBJ2-7; D: NA; V: TRBV4-1; CDR3: CASSQDIPYEQYF; DNA: TGCGCCAGCAGCCAAGATATTCCCTACGAGCAGTACTTC
size: NA; J: TRBJ2-1; D: TRBD2; V: TRBV11-2; CDR3: CASRTGTSGSSEQFF; DNA: TGTGCCAGCAGGACCGGGACTAGCGGGAGCAGTGAGCAGTTCTTC
size: NA; J: TRBJ1-6; D: NA; V: TRBV4-1; CDR3: CASSQVLFNSPLHF; DNA: TGCGCCAGCAGCCAAGTGTTATTTAATTCACCCCTCCACTTT
size: many; J: TRBJ2-1; D: NA; V: TRBV24-1; CDR3: CATGQGSEQFF; DNA: TGTGCCACCGGCCAAGGGAGTGAGCAGTTCTTC